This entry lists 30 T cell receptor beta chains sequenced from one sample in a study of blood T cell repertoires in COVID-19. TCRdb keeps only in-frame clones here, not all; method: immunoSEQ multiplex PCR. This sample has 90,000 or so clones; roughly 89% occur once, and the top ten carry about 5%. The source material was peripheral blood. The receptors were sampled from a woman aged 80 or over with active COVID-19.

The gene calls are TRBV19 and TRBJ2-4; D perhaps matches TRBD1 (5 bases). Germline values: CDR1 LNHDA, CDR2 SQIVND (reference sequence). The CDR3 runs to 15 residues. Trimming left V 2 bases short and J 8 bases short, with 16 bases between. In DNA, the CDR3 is TGTGCCAGTAGTATATGGGTGAACAGGCTGGACATTCAGTACTTC. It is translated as CASSIWVNRLDIQYF.

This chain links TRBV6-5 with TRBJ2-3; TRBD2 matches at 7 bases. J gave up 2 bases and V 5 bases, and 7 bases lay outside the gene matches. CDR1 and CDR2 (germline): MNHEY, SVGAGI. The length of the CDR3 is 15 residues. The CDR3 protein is CASSLLADFTDTQYF. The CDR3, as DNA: TGTGCCAGCAGTCTCCTAGCGGATTTCACAGATACGCAGTATTTT.

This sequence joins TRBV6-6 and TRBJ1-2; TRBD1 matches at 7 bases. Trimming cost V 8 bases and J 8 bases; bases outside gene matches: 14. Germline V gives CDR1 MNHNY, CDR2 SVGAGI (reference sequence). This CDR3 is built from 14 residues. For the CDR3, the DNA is TGTGCCAGCGGGGTAGGGGGCGGGTTGTCGGGCTACACCTTC. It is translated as CASGVGGGLSGYTF.

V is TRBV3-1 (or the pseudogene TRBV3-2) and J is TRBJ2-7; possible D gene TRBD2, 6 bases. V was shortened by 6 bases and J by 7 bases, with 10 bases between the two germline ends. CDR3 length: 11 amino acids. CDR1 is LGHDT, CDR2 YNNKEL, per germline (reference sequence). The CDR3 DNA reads TGTGCCAGCAGTCGGACTAATGAGCAGTACTTC. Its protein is CASSRTNEQYF.

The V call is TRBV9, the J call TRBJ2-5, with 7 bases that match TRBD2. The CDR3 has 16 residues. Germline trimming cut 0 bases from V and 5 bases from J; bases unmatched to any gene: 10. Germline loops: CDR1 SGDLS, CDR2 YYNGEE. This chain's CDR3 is CASSVGGRADGETQYF. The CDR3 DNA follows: TGTGCCAGCAGCGTAGGTGGGAGGGCGGATGGGGAGACCCAGTACTTC.

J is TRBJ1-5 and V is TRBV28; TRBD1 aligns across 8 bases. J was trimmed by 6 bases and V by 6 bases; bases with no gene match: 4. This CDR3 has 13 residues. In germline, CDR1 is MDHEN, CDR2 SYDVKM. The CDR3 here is CASRGQVGQPQHF. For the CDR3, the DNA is TGTGCCAGCAGGGGACAGGTTGGTCAGCCCCAGCATTTT.

The chain's CDR3 is CASSWTGSYEQYF. CDR3 sequence (DNA): TGTGCCAGCAGCTGGACAGGCAGTTACGAGCAGTACTTC. The chain employs TRBV5-6 and TRBJ2-7; 7 bases fit TRBD1. V trimming: 3 bases; J trimming: 4 bases; junction bases outside the gene matches: 4. This CDR3 is 13 amino acids long. Germline lookup yields CDR1 SGHDT and CDR2 YYEEEE.

The CDR3 DNA sequence: TGCGCCAGCAGCCAAGATCCTTCCACAGATACGCAGTATTTT. As protein: CASSQDPSTDTQYF. The chain recombines TRBV4-3 with TRBJ2-3; D gene ambiguous. The CDR3 is made up of 14 amino acids. Trimming removed 0 bases from V and 2 bases from J, with 6 bases in between. Germline loops: CDR1 LGHNA, CDR2 YSLEER.

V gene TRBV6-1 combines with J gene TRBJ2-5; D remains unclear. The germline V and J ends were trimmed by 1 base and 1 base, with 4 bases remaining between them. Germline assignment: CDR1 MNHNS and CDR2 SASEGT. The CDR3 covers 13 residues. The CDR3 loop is CASSEGLQETQYF. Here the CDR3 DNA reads TGTGCCAGCAGTGAAGGACTCCAAGAGACCCAGTACTTC.

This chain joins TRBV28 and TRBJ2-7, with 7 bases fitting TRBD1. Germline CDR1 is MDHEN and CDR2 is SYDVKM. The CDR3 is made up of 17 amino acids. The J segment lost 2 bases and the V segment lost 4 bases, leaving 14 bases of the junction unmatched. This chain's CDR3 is CASSSTGYAQAPYEQYF. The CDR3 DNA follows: TGTGCCAGCAGTTCGACAGGGTACGCCCAGGCCCCCTACGAGCAGTACTTC.

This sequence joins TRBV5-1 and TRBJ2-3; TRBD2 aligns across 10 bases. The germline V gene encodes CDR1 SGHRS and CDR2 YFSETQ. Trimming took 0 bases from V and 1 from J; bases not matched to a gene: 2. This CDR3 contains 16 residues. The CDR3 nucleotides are TGCGCCAGCAGCTTGGAGCTAGCGGGGGGCACAGATACGCAGTATTTT. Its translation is CASSLELAGGTDTQYF.

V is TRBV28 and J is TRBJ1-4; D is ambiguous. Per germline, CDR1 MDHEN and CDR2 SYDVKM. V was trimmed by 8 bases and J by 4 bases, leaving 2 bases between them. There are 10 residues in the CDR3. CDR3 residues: CASLNEKLFF. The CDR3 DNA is TGTGCCAGCCTTAATGAAAAACTGTTTTTT.

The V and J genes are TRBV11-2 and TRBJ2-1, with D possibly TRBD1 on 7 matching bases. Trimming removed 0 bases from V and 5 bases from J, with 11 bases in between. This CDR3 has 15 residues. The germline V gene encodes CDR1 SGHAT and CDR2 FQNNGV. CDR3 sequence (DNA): TGTGCCAGCAGCTTAGAGCAGGGGGGTCACAATGAGCAGTTCTTC. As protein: CASSLEQGGHNEQFF.

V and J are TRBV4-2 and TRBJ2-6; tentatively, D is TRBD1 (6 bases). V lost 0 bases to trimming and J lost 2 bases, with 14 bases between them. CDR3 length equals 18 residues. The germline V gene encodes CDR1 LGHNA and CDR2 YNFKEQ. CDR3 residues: CASSQETGYLTGANVLTF. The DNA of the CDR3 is TGTGCCAGCAGCCAAGAAACAGGGTACCTTACTGGGGCCAACGTCCTGACTTTC.

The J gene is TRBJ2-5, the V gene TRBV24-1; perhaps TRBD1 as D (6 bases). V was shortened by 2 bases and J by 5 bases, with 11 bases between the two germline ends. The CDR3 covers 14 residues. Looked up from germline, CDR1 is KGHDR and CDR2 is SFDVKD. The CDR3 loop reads CATSDWDKQETQYF. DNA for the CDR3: TGTGCCACCAGTGATTGGGACAAGCAGGAGACCCAGTACTTC.

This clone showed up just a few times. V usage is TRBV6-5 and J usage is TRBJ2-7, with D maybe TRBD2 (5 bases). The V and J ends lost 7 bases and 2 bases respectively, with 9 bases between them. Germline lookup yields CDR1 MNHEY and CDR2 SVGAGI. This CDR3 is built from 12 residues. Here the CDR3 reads CASKTGTYEQYF. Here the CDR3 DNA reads TGTGCCAGCAAAACCGGGACCTACGAGCAGTACTTC.

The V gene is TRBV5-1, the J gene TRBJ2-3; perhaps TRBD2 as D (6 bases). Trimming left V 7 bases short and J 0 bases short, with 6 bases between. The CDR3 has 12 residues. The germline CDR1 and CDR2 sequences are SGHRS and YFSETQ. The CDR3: CASGTSTDTQYF. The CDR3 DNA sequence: TGCGCCAGCGGGACTAGCACAGATACGCAGTATTTT.

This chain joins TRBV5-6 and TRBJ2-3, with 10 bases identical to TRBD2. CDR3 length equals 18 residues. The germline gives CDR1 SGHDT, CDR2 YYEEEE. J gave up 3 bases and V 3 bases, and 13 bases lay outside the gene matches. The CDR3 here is CASSYWGPSGSVTDTQYF. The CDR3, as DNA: TGTGCCAGCAGCTACTGGGGGCCTAGCGGGAGTGTAACAGATACGCAGTATTTT. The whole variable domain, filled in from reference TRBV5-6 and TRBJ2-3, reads DAGVTQSPTHLIKTRGQQVTLRCSPKSGHDTVSWYQQALGQGPQFIFQYYEEEERQRGNFPDRFSGHQFPNYSSELNVNALLLGDSALYLCASSYWGPSGSVTDTQYFGPGTRLTVL.

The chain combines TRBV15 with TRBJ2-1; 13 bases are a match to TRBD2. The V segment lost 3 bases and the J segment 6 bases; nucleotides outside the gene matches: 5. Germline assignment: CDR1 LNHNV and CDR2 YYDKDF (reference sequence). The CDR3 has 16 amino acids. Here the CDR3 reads CATSRDRLAGGNEQFF. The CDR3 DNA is TGTGCCACCAGCAGGGACCGACTAGCGGGAGGCAATGAGCAGTTCTTC.

The CDR3, as DNA: TGTGCCAGCAGTGAAGGGACAGGGGTTCGATACGAGCAGTACTTC. Translating gives CASSEGTGVRYEQYF. The J gene is TRBJ2-7, the V gene TRBV6-1; 9 positions agree with TRBD1. This CDR3 is built from 15 residues. Germline trimming cut 1 base from V and 4 bases from J; bases unmatched to any gene: 5. Germline V gene lookup returns CDR1 MNHNS and CDR2 SASEGT.

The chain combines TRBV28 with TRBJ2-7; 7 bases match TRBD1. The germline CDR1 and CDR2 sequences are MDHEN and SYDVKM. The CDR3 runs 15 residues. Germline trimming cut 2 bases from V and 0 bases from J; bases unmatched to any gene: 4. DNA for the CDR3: TGTGCCAGCAGTTTAGGCAGGGGGAGCTCCTACGAGCAGTACTTC. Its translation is CASSLGRGSSYEQYF.

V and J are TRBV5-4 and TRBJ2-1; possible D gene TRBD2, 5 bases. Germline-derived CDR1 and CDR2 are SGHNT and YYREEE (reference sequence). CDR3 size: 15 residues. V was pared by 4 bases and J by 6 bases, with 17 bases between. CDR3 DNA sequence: TGTGCCAGCAGCCCTCAGGACTGGTCGGGCAATGAGCAGTTCTTC. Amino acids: CASSPQDWSGNEQFF.

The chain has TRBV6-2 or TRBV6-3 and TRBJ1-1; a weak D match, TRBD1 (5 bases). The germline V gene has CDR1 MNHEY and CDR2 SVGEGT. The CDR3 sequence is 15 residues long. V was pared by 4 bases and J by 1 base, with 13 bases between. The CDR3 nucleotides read TGTGCCAGCAGTTCACAGGTCGTCGGGAACACTGAAGCTTTCTTT. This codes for CASSSQVVGNTEAFF.

Written as DNA, the CDR3 is TGTGCCAGCAGCCAAAACTGGACTGGGCTAGCGGGGGGATACACAGATACGCAGTATTTT. Protein product: CASSQNWTGLAGGYTDTQYF. The chain links TRBV3-1 (or the pseudogene TRBV3-2) to TRBJ2-3; TRBD2 aligns across 11 bases. The ends lost 2 bases at V and 2 bases at J; junction bases unmatched: 15. The CDR3 covers 20 residues. Germline CDR1 reads LGHDT; CDR2 reads YNNKEL (reference sequence).

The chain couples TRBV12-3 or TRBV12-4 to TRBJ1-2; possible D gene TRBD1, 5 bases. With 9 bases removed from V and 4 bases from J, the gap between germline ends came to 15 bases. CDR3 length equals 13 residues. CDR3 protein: CASGSGFGYGYTF. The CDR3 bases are TGTGCCAGTGGGTCAGGGTTTGGCTATGGCTACACCTTC.

This CDR3 is CASSQGSREVHEQFF. The CDR3 region has the DNA TGTGCCAGCAGCCAAGGTTCGCGAGAGGTCCATGAGCAGTTCTTC. The chain uses TRBV4-2 and TRBJ2-1; no reliable D call. The CDR3 runs to 15 residues. V was pared by 1 base and J by 8 bases, with 15 bases between. Per germline, CDR1 LGHNA and CDR2 YNFKEQ.

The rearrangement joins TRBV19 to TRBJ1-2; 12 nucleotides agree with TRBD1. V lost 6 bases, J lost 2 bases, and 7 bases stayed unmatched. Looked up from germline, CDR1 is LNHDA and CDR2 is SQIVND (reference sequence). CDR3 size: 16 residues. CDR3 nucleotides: TGTGCCAGTAGGATCGATGGGACAGGGGGCAACTATGGCTACACCTTC. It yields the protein CASRIDGTGGNYGYTF.

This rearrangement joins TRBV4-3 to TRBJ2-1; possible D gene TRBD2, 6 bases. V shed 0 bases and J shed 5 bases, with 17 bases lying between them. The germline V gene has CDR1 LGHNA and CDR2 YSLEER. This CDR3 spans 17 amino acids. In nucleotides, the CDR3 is TGCGCCAGCAGCCAAGATCGGGCGGGGAGAGGGGACAATGAGCAGTTCTTC. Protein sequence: CASSQDRAGRGDNEQFF.

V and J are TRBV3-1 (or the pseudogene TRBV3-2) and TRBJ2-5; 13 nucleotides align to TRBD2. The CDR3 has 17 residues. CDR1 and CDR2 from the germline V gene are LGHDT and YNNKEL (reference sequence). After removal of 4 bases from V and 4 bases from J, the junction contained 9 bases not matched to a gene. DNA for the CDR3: TGTGCCAGCAGCCCCACTAGCGGGAGGGCCAGAGGAGAGACCCAGTACTTC. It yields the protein CASSPTSGRARGETQYF.

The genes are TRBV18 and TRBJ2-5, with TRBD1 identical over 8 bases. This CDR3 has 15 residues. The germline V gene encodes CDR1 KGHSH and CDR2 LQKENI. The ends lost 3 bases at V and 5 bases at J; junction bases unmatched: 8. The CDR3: CASSPRQGPRETQYF. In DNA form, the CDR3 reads TGTGCCAGCTCACCGCGACAGGGGCCGAGGGAGACCCAGTACTTC.